The subject of this entry is one TCR beta chain. The data were taken from a study of breast tumors, draining lymph nodes, adjacent tissues. Per the germline V gene, CDR1 is SGHTA and CDR2 is FQGTGA. Trimming at V came to 5 bases and at J to 10 bases, leaving 5 bases not matched to a gene. The length of the CDR3 is 14 residues. TCRdb reprocessed the multiplex PCR reads with MiXCR, giving one entry per CDR3 protein. The table shows some 140,000 distinct CDR3 sequences, with around 20% occurring only once. Axillary draining lymph nodes of breast cancer patients supplied the node samples. This chain links TRBV7-3 with TRBJ2-1; 13 nucleotides match TRBD2. The sample comprised axillary lymph node tissue. The TCR comes from a female donor with breast cancer. Some clones in this sample may be carry-over from other donors' samples. The CDR3 DNA sequence: TGTGCCAGCAGCCCCGAGGGACTAGCGGGAGAGCAGTTCTTC. This encodes CASSPEGLAGEQFF.